What follows is one T cell receptor beta chain and its context. Antigen specificity is unknown. The germline V gene encodes CDR1 SGHTA and CDR2 FQGNSA. This CDR3 is 15 amino acids long. Losses at the gene ends were 5 bases for V and 4 bases for J; bases not matched to a gene: 7. The table came from immunoSEQ multiplex PCR; TCRdb's copy has only in-frame clones and leaves some out. This table has more than 95,000 clones, about 93% appearing once. The record originates from a study of T cell responses to AZD1222 COVID-19 vaccine. Study-wide findings and caveats: Reportedly, nearly half the spike-specific TCRs target unmutated variant regions.

The material was peripheral blood, obtained on day 0 of AZD1222 vaccination. The chain employs TRBV7-2 and TRBJ2-1; 8 nucleotides line up with TRBD2. The receptor's source is an adult in good health. The CDR3 DNA reads TGTGCCAGCAGCGGGTGGGTAGCGGGATACAATGAGCAGTTCTTC. Its translation is CASSGWVAGYNEQFF.